A selection of T cell receptor beta chains follows, all from one sample in a study of blood T cell repertoires in COVID-19. The repertoire was sequenced with immunoSEQ multiplex PCR; TCRdb's copy has only in-frame clones and lacks some. The sample gives tens of thousands of clones, roughly 80% of which show up once; 22% is in the top ten. Sequencing was carried out using peripheral blood. Receptors were obtained from a man aged 55-75 years with acute or convalescent COVID-19. CDR3s include the opening cysteine and the closing phenylalanine or tryptophan.

j_call v_call cdr3_aa
TRBJ2-5 TRBV6-6 CASSFGETQYF
TRBJ2-1 TRBV10-3 CAISVTGGSYNEQFF
TRBJ2-3 TRBV28 CASSSLGTSGRSSTDTQYF
TRBJ1-5 TRBV7-8 CASSLVGGNSNQPQHF
TRBJ2-3 TRBV24-1 CATSTSPGQGLTGTQYF
TRBJ2-6 TRBV5-1 CASSPAGWSSGANVLTF
TRBJ2-2 TRBV27 CASSSMSRTGELFF
TRBJ2-3 TRBV7-9 CASSLANTQYF
TRBJ1-6 TRBV6-1 CASSETRGEGNSPLHF
TRBJ2-1 TRBV3-1/TRBV3-2 CASSQDVNSNEQFF
TRBJ1-6 TRBV30 CAWSVQRGWNNSPLHF
TRBJ2-1 TRBV4-1 CASSQSSGSRYNEQFF
TRBJ2-4 TRBV11-2 CASSSIAGPKNIQYF
TRBJ2-5 TRBV6-5 CASSFWGDQETQYF
TRBJ2-7 TRBV20-1 CSASPGDGTYEQYF
TRBJ1-1 TRBV19 CASSMSGNGGTEAFF
TRBJ2-1 TRBV10-3 CATSLGGSSYNEQFF
TRBJ2-1 TRBV6-5 CASSYLQGNEQFF
TRBJ2-2 TRBV5-1 CASSISRTGSGGELFF
TRBJ1-5 TRBV19 CASTRFGGLRHF
TRBJ2-7 TRBV28 CASSSIGQAPSEQYF
TRBJ1-2 TRBV6-1 CASSEQGYGYTF
TRBJ2-3 TRBV7-8 CASSERPVFSSDTQYF
TRBJ2-7 TRBV5-4 CASSTGTISYEQYF
TRBJ2-3 TRBV7-3 CASSSRQGTSTDTQYF
TRBJ1-5 TRBV4-1 CASSQPDRANQPQHF
TRBJ2-5 TRBV5-1 CASSLTGTLQETQYF
TRBJ1-4 TRBV6-5 CASSYSGGGTNEKLFF
TRBJ1-1 TRBV9 CASSPGEGTEAFF
TRBJ2-5 TRBV2 CASTELKETQYF
TRBJ1-6 TRBV15 CATSRDRQSNSPLHF
TRBJ2-3 TRBV30 CAWSDSSTDTQYF
TRBJ2-1 TRBV6-5 CASRSPGAGHNEQFF
TRBJ1-5 TRBV6-5 CASSPSPESNQPQHF
TRBJ1-2 TRBV6-5 CASSLDRNALGYTF
TRBJ2-4 TRBV7-9 CASSSPRGLAKNIQYF
TRBJ2-2 TRBV9 CASSVVGSNTGELFF
TRBJ2-2 TRBV10-1 CASGDSRTGELFF
TRBJ2-7 TRBV3-1/TRBV3-2 CASSQVQGNEQYF
TRBJ1-1 TRBV6-1 CASRQEGNTEAFF
TRBJ1-4 TRBV24-1 CATSVHGIRKLFF
TRBJ2-2 TRBV23-1 CASGNSGRADTGELFF
TRBJ1-2 TRBV19 CAASQGANRGYTF
TRBJ2-7 TRBV5-1 CASGRAGTGGSREQYF
TRBJ2-2 TRBV28 CASFTGSGELFF
TRBJ1-6 TRBV5-8 CASSIGTAYNSPLHF
TRBJ1-6 TRBV3-1/TRBV3-2 CASSQDRDRPDSPLHF
TRBJ2-1 TRBV7-2 CASSLQAGAYNEQFF
TRBJ1-1 TRBV30 CAWSGQVNTEAFF
TRBJ2-5 TRBV5-1 CASRDGQNNQETQYF
TRBJ2-4 TRBV18 CASSPGARGPHPNIQYF
TRBJ2-3 TRBV5-1 CASSLPGTSGSGSTDTQYF
TRBJ2-5 TRBV30 CAWSAGETQYF
TRBJ2-5 TRBV21-1 CASSKVGDSQETQYF
TRBJ2-1 TRBV7-9 CASGTSGYNEQFF
TRBJ2-6 TRBV9 CASSATGANVLTF
TRBJ2-1 TRBV7-8 CASSELAGFNEQFF
TRBJ2-3 TRBV19 CASSIGGQGGDTQYF